Listed here are 2 T cell receptor beta chains from one sample, sequenced in a study of cytomegalovirus exposure and HLA in healthy donors (dated by TCRdb to 2016 to 2017). Libraries were made using the immunoSEQ multiplex PCR assay. The multiplex PCR relied on a mix of 60 forward primers for TCR Vbeta segments and 13 reverse primers for TCR Jbeta segments. Sourced from immuneACCESS, this table was stored by TCRdb with only in-frame sequences that have V and J called. A share of the clones is absent; for the studies checked, an unresolved V gene accounts for under half, and the remainder has no known explanation. This sample lists 90,000 to 150,000 clones; around 63% were detected once. Of the sample, 9% to 10% falls within the top ten clones. Source material: PBMCs. The source is a man between 35 and 55 years old in good health and CMV-seropositive.

The chain recombines TRBV9 with TRBJ2-3; D not resolved. The CDR3 extends over 14 amino acids. V lost 2 bases and J 0 bases, leaving 7 bases between the germline ends. Germline CDR1 reads SGDLS; CDR2 reads YYNGEE. CDR3: CASSVTSSTDTQYF. The CDR3 DNA reads as TGTGCCAGCAGCGTTACGAGTAGCACAGATACGCAGTATTTT. Filled out from reference TRBV9 and TRBJ2-3, the complete variable domain reads DSGVTQTPKHLITATGQRVTLRCSPRSGDLSVYWYQQSLDQGLQFLIQYYNGEERAKGNILERFSAQQFPDLHSELNLSSLELGDSALYFCASSVTSSTDTQYFGPGTRLTVL.

This chain joins TRBV4-3 and TRBJ2-4; 9 bases are shared with TRBD1. CDR3 length: 14 residues. Germline CDR1 LGHNA, CDR2 YSLEER. Unmatched junction bases numbered 1, after V lost 0 bases and J lost 7 bases. The CDR3 loop is CASSQDGQGNIQYF. The DNA of the CDR3 is TGCGCCAGCAGCCAAGACGGACAGGGGAACATTCAGTACTTC.